This TCR beta chain was identified during a study of cytomegalovirus exposure and HLA in healthy donors. The primer mix had 60 Vbeta and 13 Jbeta primers. Data came from immunoSEQ multiplex PCR; TCRdb stores just in-frame clones and leaves some out. The table shows some 130,000 clones, with over 75% occurring only once. This receptor was obtained from a male donor in good health and CMV-seropositive. What was sequenced was PBMCs.

CDR3 nucleotide sequence: TGTGCCAGCAGACTAGCGGGAGGAAACTCCTACGAGCAGTACTTC. Translation: CASRLAGGNSYEQYF. The J gene is TRBJ2-7, the V gene TRBV27; 12 positions match TRBD2. This CDR3 region has 15 residues. The germline gives CDR1 MNHEY, CDR2 SMNVEV (reference sequence). The trim removed 6 bases at V and 0 bases at J, leaving 3 bases unmatched.